This TCR beta chain was profiled in a study of T cells after yellow fever vaccination. TCRdb analysed the 5' RACE reads with MiXCR anew, one entry per CDR3 protein. In the table there are roughly 170,000 distinct CDR3 sequences, 6.2% of which are singletons. This CDR3 is built from 14 residues. Germline trimming cut 7 bases from V and 4 bases from J; bases unmatched to any gene: 4. The V gene's germline CDR1 is MGHRA and CDR2 YSYEKL. This clonotype was counted ten times or more. The sample here was CD4+ T cells sorted from PBMCs, taken on the day of the first yellow fever vaccination. The chain couples TRBV4-1 to TRBJ2-3, with TRBD2 matching over 11 bases. The TCR was taken from a man younger than 35 who received the YFV17D yellow fever vaccine. The CDR3 nucleotides read TGCGCCAGCAATAGCGGGGGGGGCCCAGATACGCAGTATTTT. This gives the protein CASNSGGGPDTQYF.